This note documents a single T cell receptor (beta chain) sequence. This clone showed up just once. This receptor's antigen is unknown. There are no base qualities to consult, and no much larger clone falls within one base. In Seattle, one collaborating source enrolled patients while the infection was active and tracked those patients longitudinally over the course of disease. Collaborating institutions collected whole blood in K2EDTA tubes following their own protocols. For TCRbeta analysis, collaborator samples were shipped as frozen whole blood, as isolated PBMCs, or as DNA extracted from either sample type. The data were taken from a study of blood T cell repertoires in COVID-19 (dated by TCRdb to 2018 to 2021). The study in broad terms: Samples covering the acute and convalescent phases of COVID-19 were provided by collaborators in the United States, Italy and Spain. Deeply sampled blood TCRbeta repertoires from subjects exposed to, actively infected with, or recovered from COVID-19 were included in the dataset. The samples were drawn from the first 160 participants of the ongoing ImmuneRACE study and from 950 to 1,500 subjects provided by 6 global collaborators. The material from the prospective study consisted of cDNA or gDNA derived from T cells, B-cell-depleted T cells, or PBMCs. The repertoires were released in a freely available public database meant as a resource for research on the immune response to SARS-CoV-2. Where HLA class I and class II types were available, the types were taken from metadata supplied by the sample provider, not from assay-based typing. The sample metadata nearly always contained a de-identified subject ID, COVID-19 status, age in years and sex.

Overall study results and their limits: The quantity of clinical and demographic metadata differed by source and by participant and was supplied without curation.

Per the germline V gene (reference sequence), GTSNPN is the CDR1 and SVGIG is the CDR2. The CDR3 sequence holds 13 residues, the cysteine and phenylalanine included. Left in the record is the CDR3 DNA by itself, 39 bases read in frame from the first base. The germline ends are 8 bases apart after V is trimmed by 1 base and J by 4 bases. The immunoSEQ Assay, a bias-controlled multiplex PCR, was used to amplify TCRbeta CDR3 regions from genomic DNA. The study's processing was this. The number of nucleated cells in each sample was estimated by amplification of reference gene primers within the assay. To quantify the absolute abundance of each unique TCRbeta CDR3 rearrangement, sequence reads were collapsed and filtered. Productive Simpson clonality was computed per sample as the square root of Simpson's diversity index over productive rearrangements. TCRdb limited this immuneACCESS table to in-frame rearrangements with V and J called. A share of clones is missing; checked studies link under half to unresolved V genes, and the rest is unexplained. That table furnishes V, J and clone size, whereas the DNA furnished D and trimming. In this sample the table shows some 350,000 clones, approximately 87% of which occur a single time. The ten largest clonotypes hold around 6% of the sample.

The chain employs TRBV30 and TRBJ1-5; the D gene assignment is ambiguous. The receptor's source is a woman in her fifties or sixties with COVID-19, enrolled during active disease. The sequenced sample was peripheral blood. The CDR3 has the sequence CAWSEVRNQPQHF. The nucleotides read TGTGCCTGGAGTGAAGTACGGAATCAGCCCCAGCATTTT.